This T cell receptor (beta chain) appears in the sequencing data of a study of cytomegalovirus exposure and HLA in healthy donors. As for the study in general: Assignment to the Caucasian-associated ancestry cluster applied to approximately 80% of the approximately 400 genotyped donors. Regarding the study as a whole: TCR beta V- and J-gene trimming was later associated with a missense DCLRE1C variant.

Primers included in the PCR were 60 Vbeta and 13 Jbeta primers. The protocol was immunoSEQ multiplex PCR, while the TCRdb copy is restricted to in-frame clones and leaves out a portion. The table shows around 130,000 clones, with 80% occurring only once. As concerns this clone: Antigen unknown.

Material: PBMCs. The sequence derives from a man aged 30 to 45 in good health and CMV-seronegative.

CDR3 DNA sequence: TGCGCCAGCAGCTTGTCGTCGGGGTCTGGGACTGAAGCTTTCTTT. Protein product: CASSLSSGSGTEAFF. The chain couples TRBV5-1 to TRBJ1-1; D ambiguous. Germline CDR1 reads SGHRS; CDR2 reads YFSETQ. The CDR3 runs 15 residues. Trimming took off 1 base at V and 5 bases at J, with 15 bases between the two ends. Full variable domain (rest looked up from reference TRBV5-1 and TRBJ1-1): KAGVTQTPRYLIKTRGQQVTLSCSPISGHRSVSWYQQTPGQGLQFLFEYFSETQRNKGNFPGRFSGRQFSNSRSEMNVSTLELGDSALYLCASSLSSGSGTEAFFGQGTRLTVV.